This passage covers 16 T cell receptor beta chains from one sample sequenced in a study of cytomegalovirus exposure and HLA in healthy donors. The table came from immunoSEQ multiplex PCR; TCRdb's copy has only in-frame clones and leaves some out. The profile covers about 120,000 clones, with about 96% appearing a single time and 1.7% taken by the ten largest. The specimen sequenced was PBMCs. The receptor set was obtained from a man younger than 35 in good health and CMV-seronegative.

The V call is TRBV29-1, the J call TRBJ1-2; D is unresolved. CDR3 length: 12 amino acids. Germline CDR1 SQVTM, CDR2 ANQGSEA. V was cut by 5 bases and J by 6 bases, with 13 bases left in between. CDR3 DNA sequence: TGCAGCGTTAAGGAGGTCGCGGATGGCTACACCTTC. It specifies CSVKEVADGYTF.

The V call is TRBV7-3, the J call TRBJ2-2; D is unclear. CDR3 length: 12 residues. V shed 2 bases and J shed 6 bases, with 4 bases lying between them. CDR1 is SGHTA and CDR2 is FQGTGA in the germline V gene. The CDR3 bases are TGTGCCAGCAGCTTATATTCCGGGGAGCTGTTTTTT. This gives the protein CASSLYSGELFF.

The chain joins TRBV2 to TRBJ1-1; D unclear. The length of the CDR3 is 12 residues. The V end lost 9 bases, the J end lost 3 bases, and 11 bases lay between the germline ends. Germline assignment: CDR1 SNHLY and CDR2 FYNNEI. Written as DNA, the CDR3 is TGTGCCAGTTATCCGGGAGACACTGAAGCTTTCTTT. This encodes CASYPGDTEAFF.

The chain combines TRBV7-9 with TRBJ1-4, with D maybe TRBD1 (5 bases). CDR3 size: 15 residues. CDR1 is SEHNR, CDR2 FQNEAQ, per germline (reference sequence). With 2 bases removed from V and 4 bases from J, the gap between germline ends came to 11 bases. CDR3 nucleotides: TGTGCCAGCAGCTTAAACGGACAAAATAATGAAAAACTGTTTTTT. Translated: CASSLNGQNNEKLFF. The entire variable domain, with the rest obtained from reference TRBV7-9 and TRBJ1-4, is as follows: DTGVSQNPRHKITKRGQNVTFRCDPISEHNRLYWYRQTLGQGPEFLTYFQNEAQLEKSRLLSDRFSAERPKGSFSTLEIQRTEQGDSAMYLCASSLNGQNNEKLFFGSGTQLSVL.

The chain recombines TRBV5-8 with TRBJ1-2; D remains unclear. The V end lost 5 bases, the J end lost 2 bases, and 19 bases lay between the germline ends. The CDR3 contains 16 residues. Germline CDR1 reads SGHTS; CDR2 reads YDEGEE. The CDR3 bases are TGTGCCAGCAGGCCCTTATATCAAAGTCGGAACTATGGCTACACCTTC. Its protein product is CASRPLYQSRNYGYTF.

J is TRBJ2-5 and V is TRBV30, with D unclear. The J call may be wrong; the DNA end is better matched by TRBJ2-7. Germline values: CDR1 GTSNPN, CDR2 SVGIG (reference sequence). CDR3 length: 13 residues. CDR3 in amino acids: CAWSLSGRDEQYF. CDR3 bases: TGTGCCTGGAGTTTAAGTGGGCGCGACGAGCAGTACTTC.

The chain couples TRBV5-1 to TRBJ2-2; possibly TRBD2 for D (6 bases). The CDR3 loop spans 17 amino acids. The V gene's germline CDR1 is SGHRS and CDR2 YFSETQ. Trimming shortened V by 0 bases and J by 5 bases, and 17 bases separated the two germline ends. CDR3 in DNA: TGCGCCAGCAGCTTGGCTGGCGGGCAAGGAGGGACCGGGGAGCTGTTTTTT. It yields the protein CASSLAGGQGGTGELFF.

The CDR3 spells CASSFTGTSGNEQFF. Written as DNA, the CDR3 is TGTGCCAGCAGTTTTACCGGGACTAGCGGCAATGAGCAGTTCTTC. The rearrangement links TRBV6-5 to TRBJ2-1; 11 positions agree with TRBD2. The CDR3 consists of 15 residues. Per the germline V gene, CDR1 is MNHEY and CDR2 is SVGAGI. With V trimmed by 4 bases and J by 6 bases, 5 bases remained unmatched.

V and J are TRBV7-8 and TRBJ2-1, with TRBD2 matching 11 bases. Germline V gene sequence: CDR1 SGHVS, CDR2 FQNEAQ. The CDR3 has 15 amino acids. J gave up 6 bases and V 5 bases, and 6 bases lay outside the gene matches. CDR3 in DNA: TGTGCCAGCAGCCTACTAGCGGGAGTTTCCAATGAGCAGTTCTTC. Encoded protein: CASSLLAGVSNEQFF. Looking up the rest from reference TRBV7-8 and TRBJ2-1 gives the full variable domain: GAGVSQSPRYKVAKRGQDVALRCDPISGHVSLFWYQQALGQGPEFLTYFQNEAQLDKSGLPSDRFFAERPEGSVSTLKIQRTQQEDSAVYLCASSLLAGVSNEQFFGPGTRLTVL.

The rearrangement uses TRBV7-8 and TRBJ2-3; 7 positions agree with TRBD2. V was pared by 3 bases and J by 0 bases, with 3 bases of the junction left unmatched. From germline, CDR1 is SGHVS and CDR2 FQNEAQ. There are 15 residues in the CDR3. CDR3 sequence: CASSFSGLSTDTQYF. The CDR3 DNA follows: TGTGCCAGCAGCTTTAGCGGGCTTAGCACAGATACGCAGTATTTT.

The chain links TRBV10-3 to TRBJ1-5; 7 nucleotides agree with TRBD1. This CDR3 comprises 12 residues. J was trimmed by 12 bases and V by 8 bases; bases with no gene match: 10. Germline values: CDR1 ENHRY, CDR2 SYGVKD. The CDR3 region has the DNA TGTGCCATCTCCCGAGGCGGGGACAGCCAGCATTTT. Translation: CAISRGGDSQHF.

This chain links TRBV7-9 with TRBJ1-1, with D maybe TRBD1 (6 bases). Germline-derived CDR1 and CDR2 are SEHNR and FQNEAQ (reference sequence). V gave up 2 bases and J gave up 3 bases, with 10 bases separating them. This CDR3 contains 14 residues. The CDR3, as DNA: TGTGCCAGCAGCTTACGGGGGGCGGACACTGAAGCTTTCTTT. It specifies CASSLRGADTEAFF.

The chain recombines TRBV6-5 with TRBJ2-3; maybe TRBD2 (6 bases). The CDR3 runs 12 residues. Deletions cut 4 bases from V and 5 bases from J, with 7 bases between. The germline V gene has CDR1 MNHEY and CDR2 SVGAGI. The CDR3 protein is CASSFGGDTQYF. The CDR3 DNA follows: TGTGCCAGCAGTTTCGGGGGAGATACGCAGTATTTT.

This chain connects TRBV7-2 to TRBJ2-7; 9 nucleotides match TRBD2. CDR3 length equals 14 residues. V dropped 1 base and J dropped 6; count of bases not matched to a gene: 4. CDR1 SGHTA and CDR2 FQGNSA come from the germline V gene. In nucleotides, the CDR3 is TGTGCCAGCAGCTTAGGGTTAGCGGGAGTCGAGCAGTACTTC. Translation: CASSLGLAGVEQYF.

This chain connects TRBV5-4 to TRBJ2-7; D possibly corresponds to TRBD2 (6 bases). Germline V gives CDR1 SGHNT, CDR2 YYREEE (reference sequence). This CDR3 region has 13 residues. Trimming pared 1 base from V and 5 bases from J, leaving 10 bases between. DNA of the CDR3: TGTGCCAGCAGCTTGAGGTGGGGGGACGAGCAGTACTTC. Encoded protein: CASSLRWGDEQYF.

This clone has just one count. J is TRBJ2-7 and V is TRBV2, with TRBD1 matching 11 bases. J was trimmed by 0 bases and V by 6 bases; bases with no gene match: 4. There are 15 residues in the CDR3. Germline CDR1 is SNHLY and CDR2 is FYNNEI. This CDR3 is CASRAGTGGSYEQYF. The DNA of the CDR3 is TGTGCCAGCAGAGCCGGGACAGGGGGCTCCTACGAGCAGTACTTC.